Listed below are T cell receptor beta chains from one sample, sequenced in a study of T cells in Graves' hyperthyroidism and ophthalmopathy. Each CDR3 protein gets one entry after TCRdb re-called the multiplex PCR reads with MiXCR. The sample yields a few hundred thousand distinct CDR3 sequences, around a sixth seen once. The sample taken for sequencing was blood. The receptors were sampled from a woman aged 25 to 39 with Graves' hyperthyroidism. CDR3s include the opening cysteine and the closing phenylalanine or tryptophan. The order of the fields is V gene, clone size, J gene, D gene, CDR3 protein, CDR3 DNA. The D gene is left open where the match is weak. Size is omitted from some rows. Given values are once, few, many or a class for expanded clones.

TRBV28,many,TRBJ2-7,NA,CASSLGPGLNSYEQYF,TGTGCCAGCAGTTTAGGGCCGGGTCTCAATTCCTACGAGCAGTACTTC
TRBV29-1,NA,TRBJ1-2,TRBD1,CSALKAGQGATYGYTF,TGCAGCGCACTAAAGGCGGGACAGGGGGCCACTTATGGCTACACCTTC
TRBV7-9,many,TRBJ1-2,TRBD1,CASSSTGVGYTF,TGTGCCAGCAGCTCAACAGGGGTCGGCTACACCTTC
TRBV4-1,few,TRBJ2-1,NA,CASSQAGAHNEQFF,TGCGCCAGCAGCCAAGCGGGAGCACACAATGAGCAGTTCTTC
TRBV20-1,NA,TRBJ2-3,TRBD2,CSASLASGSSDTQYF,TGCAGTGCTAGCTTGGCTAGCGGGTCTTCAGATACGCAGTATTTT
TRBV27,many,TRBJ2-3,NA,CASSGQDYSGSTSSTDTQYF,TGTGCCAGCAGTGGACAGGATTATAGCGGGTCGACCTCTAGCACAGATACGCAGTATTTT
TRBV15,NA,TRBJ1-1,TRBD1,CATSRELDRGRAFF,TGTGCCACCAGCAGAGAACTAGACAGGGGGCGAGCTTTCTTT
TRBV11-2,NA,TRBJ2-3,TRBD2,CASSLGGRGLAGGSTDTQYF,TGTGCCAGCAGCTTAGGGGGTCGGGGACTAGCGGGAGGGAGCACAGATACGCAGTATTTT
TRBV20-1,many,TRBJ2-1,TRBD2,CSASQTSATYNEQFF,TGCAGTGCTTCTCAGACTAGCGCGACATACAATGAGCAGTTCTTC
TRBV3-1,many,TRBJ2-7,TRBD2,CASSWREGYEQYF,TGTGCCAGCAGCTGGCGGGAGGGCTACGAGCAGTACTTC
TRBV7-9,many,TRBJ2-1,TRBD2,CASSRTSGRVGSEQFF,TGTGCCAGCAGCAGGACTAGCGGGAGGGTCGGGAGTGAGCAGTTCTTC
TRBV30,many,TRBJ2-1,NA,CAWSPRGSEQFF,TGTGCCTGGAGTCCGCGTGGTAGTGAGCAGTTCTTC
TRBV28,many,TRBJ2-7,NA,CASRVDGTYEQYF,TGTGCCAGCAGAGTGGACGGGACCTACGAGCAGTACTTC
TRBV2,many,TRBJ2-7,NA,CASSTLGTGDEQYF,TGTGCCAGCAGCACTCTCGGGACTGGGGACGAGCAGTACTTC
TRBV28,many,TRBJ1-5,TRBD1,CASRIGTASRPQHF,TGTGCCAGCAGGATAGGGACAGCTTCACGGCCCCAGCATTTT
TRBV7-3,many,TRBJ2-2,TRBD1,CASSKDREGFEELFF,TGTGCCAGCAGCAAGGACAGGGAAGGGTTCGAGGAGCTGTTTTTT
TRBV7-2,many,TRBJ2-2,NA,CASSSRTGELFF,TGTGCCAGCAGCTCCCGGACCGGGGAGCTGTTTTTT
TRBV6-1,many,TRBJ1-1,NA,CASSEIRWTEAFF,TGTGCCAGCAGTGAAATTCGGTGGACTGAAGCTTTCTTT
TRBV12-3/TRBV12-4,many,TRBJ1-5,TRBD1,CASSHPGQGERGNQPQHF,TGTGCCAGCAGTCACCCGGGACAGGGCGAGAGGGGCAATCAGCCCCAGCATTTT
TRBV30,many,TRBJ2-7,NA,CAWGGGGDYEQYF,TGTGCCTGGGGTGGAGGCGGGGACTACGAGCAGTACTTC
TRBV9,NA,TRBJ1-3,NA,CASCYQIFSGNTIYF,TGTGCCAGCTGTTATCAGATCTTCTCTGGAAACACCATATATTTT
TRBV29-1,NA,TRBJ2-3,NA,CSVEGTRSTDTQYF,TGCAGCGTTGAAGGGACAAGGAGCACAGATACGCAGTATTTT
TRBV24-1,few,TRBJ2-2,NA,CATQGGTGELFF,TGTGCCACCCAGGGAGGAACCGGGGAGCTGTTTTTT
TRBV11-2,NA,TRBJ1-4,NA,CTSSLGQGEKLFF,TGTACCAGCAGCTTAGGGCAGGGTGAAAAACTGTTTTTT
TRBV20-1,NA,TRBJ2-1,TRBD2,CSARASGRTQFF,TGCAGTGCTAGAGCTAGCGGGAGAACGCAGTTCTTC
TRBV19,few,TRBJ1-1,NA,CASTPRPMNTEAFF,TGTGCCAGTACCCCAAGGCCGATGAACACTGAAGCTTTCTTT
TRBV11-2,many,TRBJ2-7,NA,CASSLNRNARYEQYF,TGTGCCAGCAGCTTAAACCGGAACGCGAGATACGAGCAGTACTTC
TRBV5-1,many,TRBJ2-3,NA,CASSYGSPSTDTQYF,TGCGCCAGCAGCTACGGTAGTCCTAGCACAGATACGCAGTATTTT
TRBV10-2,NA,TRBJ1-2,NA,CASSGSFNYGYTF,TGCGCCAGCTCGGGGAGTTTCAACTATGGCTACACCTTC
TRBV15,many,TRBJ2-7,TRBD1,CATSRSRDRVSYEQYF,TGTGCCACCAGCAGATCACGGGACAGGGTATCCTACGAGCAGTACTTC
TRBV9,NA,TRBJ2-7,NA,CASSVAPGYVQYF,TGTGCCAGCAGCGTAGCGCCTGGGTACGTGCAGTACTTC
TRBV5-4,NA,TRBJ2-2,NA,CASSLPPGSGELFF,TGTGCCAGCAGCTTGCCTCCGGGCAGCGGGGAGCTGTTTTTT
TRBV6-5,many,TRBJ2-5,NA,CASSYAAEGGAYQYF,TGTGCCAGCAGTTACGCCGCGGAGGGGGGGGCCTATCAGTACTTC
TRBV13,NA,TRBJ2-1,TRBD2,CASSPPLILAGEGYNEQFF,TGTGCCAGCAGCCCACCACTGATATTAGCGGGAGAGGGTTACAATGAGCAGTTCTTC
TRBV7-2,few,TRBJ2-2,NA,CASSESGGELFF,TGTGCCAGCAGCGAGTCGGGCGGGGAGCTGTTTTTT
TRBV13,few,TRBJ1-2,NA,CASSWGAGNYGYTF,TGTGCCAGCAGCTGGGGGGCGGGAAACTATGGCTACACCTTC
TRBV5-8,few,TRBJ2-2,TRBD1,CASSLSQGAVTGELFF,TGTGCCAGCAGCTTGTCCCAGGGGGCGGTCACCGGGGAGCTGTTTTTT
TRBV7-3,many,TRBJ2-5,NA,CASSPVSAGRETQYF,TGTGCCAGCAGCCCCGTGAGCGCGGGGCGGGAGACCCAGTACTTC
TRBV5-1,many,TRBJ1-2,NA,CASSLLAGANYGYTF,TGCGCCAGCAGCTTGTTGGCGGGTGCTAACTATGGCTACACCTTC
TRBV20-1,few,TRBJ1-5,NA,CSAWETGGSNQPQHF,TGCAGTGCTTGGGAAACGGGGGGTAGCAATCAGCCCCAGCATTTT
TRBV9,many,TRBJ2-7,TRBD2,CASSVGGSLLYEQYF,TGTGCCAGCAGCGTAGGCGGGAGCCTCCTCTACGAGCAGTACTTC
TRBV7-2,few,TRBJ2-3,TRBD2,CASSRRLAQSTDTQCF,TGTGCCAGCAGCCGTAGACTAGCGCAAAGCACAGATACGCAGTGTTTT
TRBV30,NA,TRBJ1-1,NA,CAWGGPGNTEAFF,TGTGCCTGGGGAGGCCCAGGGAACACTGAAGCTTTCTTT
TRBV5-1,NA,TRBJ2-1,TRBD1,CASSLGQGPPLRDEQFF,TGCGCCAGCAGCTTGGGACAGGGCCCCCCACTAAGGGATGAGCAGTTCTTC
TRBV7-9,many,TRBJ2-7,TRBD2,CASSPTGGTSSHEQYF,TGTGCCAGCAGCCCAACCGGTGGGACTAGCAGCCACGAGCAGTACTTC
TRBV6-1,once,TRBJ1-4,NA,CASSVQPNEKLFF,TGTGCCAGCAGCGTCCAACCTAATGAAAAACTGTTTTTT
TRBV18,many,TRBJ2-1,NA,CASSPTGAEQFF,TGTGCCAGCTCACCGACGGGCGCTGAGCAGTTCTTC
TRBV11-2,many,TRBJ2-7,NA,CASGLTPSYEQYF,TGTGCCTCGGGACTTACCCCTTCCTACGAGCAGTACTTC
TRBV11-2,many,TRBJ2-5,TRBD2,CASSPGRGAETQYF,TGTGCCAGCAGCCCCGGGAGGGGCGCGGAGACCCAGTACTTC
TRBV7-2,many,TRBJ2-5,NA,CASSLALAPRETQYF,TGTGCCAGCAGCTTGGCACTAGCCCCGCGAGAGACCCAGTACTTC
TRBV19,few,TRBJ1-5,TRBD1,CASSPITGVSNQPQHF,TGTGCCAGTAGTCCCATCACAGGGGTGAGCAATCAGCCCCAGCATTTT
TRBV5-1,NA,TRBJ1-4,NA,CASSLDSRGKLFF,TGCGCCAGCAGCTTGGACAGCAGGGGAAAACTGTTTTTT
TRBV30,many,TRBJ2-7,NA,CAWDSHYEQYF,TGTGCCTGGGACAGCCACTACGAGCAGTACTTC
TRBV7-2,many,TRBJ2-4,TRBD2,CASSPFQRTTGGNIQYF,TGTGCCAGCAGCCCATTCCAACGAACCACGGGGGGAAACATTCAGTACTTC
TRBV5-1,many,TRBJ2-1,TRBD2,CASSLVAGTLNEQFF,TGCGCCAGCAGCTTGGTAGCGGGGACCCTTAATGAGCAGTTCTTC